The sequence of this T cell receptor beta chain was determined in a study of T cell responses to AZD1222 COVID-19 vaccine. Findings of the study overall: Rises in breadth and depth of Spike-specific TCRs came after two AZD1222 doses. Clonal diversity may have been underestimated, and the donors were mostly white British, with more females than males.

On this clone: Its target is not known.

Germline V lookup: CDR1 LGHDT, CDR2 YNNKEL (reference sequence). Trimming stripped 0 bases from V and 12 bases from J, with 6 bases between. CDR3 length: 12 residues. The study pooled second doses at about 4 or about 12 weeks. Libraries were prepared by immunoSEQ multiplex PCR; TCRdb keeps only in-frame clonotypes and omits some of them. The sample lists around 150,000 clones, about 93% seen once, with 6.5% to 8.5% in the top ten. The sample was peripheral blood, taken 28 days after the second AZD1222 dose. The chain has TRBV3-1 (or the pseudogene TRBV3-2) and TRBJ1-6; D unclear. The sequence was collected from an adult who received the AZD1222 COVID-19 vaccine. The CDR3 DNA sequence: TGTGCCAGCAGCCAAGAGGAGGGACCCCTCCACTTT. Protein product: CASSQEEGPLHF.